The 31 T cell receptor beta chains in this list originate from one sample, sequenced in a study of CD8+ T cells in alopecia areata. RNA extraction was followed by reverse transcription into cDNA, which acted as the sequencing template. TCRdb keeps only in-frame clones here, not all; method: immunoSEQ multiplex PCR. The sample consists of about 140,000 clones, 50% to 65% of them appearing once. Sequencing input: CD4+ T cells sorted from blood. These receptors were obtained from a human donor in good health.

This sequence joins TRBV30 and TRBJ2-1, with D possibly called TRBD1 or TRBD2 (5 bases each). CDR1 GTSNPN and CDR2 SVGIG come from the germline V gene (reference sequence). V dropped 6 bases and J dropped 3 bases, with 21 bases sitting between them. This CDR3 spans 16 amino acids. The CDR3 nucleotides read TGTGCCTGCTCGATAGAGGGGCGAACAAACTACAATGAGCAGTTCTTC. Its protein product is CACSIEGRTNYNEQFF.

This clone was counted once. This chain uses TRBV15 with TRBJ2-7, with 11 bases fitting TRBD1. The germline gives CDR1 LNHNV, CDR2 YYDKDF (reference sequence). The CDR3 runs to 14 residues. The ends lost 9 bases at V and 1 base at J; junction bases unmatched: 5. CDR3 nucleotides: TGTGCCACAGGACGGGACAGGGGGTCCTACGAGCAGTACTTC. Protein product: CATGRDRGSYEQYF.

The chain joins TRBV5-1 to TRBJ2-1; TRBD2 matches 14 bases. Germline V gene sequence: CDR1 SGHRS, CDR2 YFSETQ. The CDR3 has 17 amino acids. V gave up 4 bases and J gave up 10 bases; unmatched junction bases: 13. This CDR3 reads CASSQNAGTSGSGEQFF. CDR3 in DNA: TGCGCCAGCAGCCAGAATGCCGGGACTAGCGGGAGTGGAGAGCAGTTCTTC.

The CDR3 protein is CATSTMVVRGNEQYF. DNA of the CDR3: TGTGCCACCAGCACAATGGTTGTTAGAGGCAACGAGCAGTACTTC. The V and J genes are TRBV15 and TRBJ2-7; D gene uncertain. V dropped 4 bases and J dropped 5 bases, with 18 bases sitting between them. CDR3 length: 15 residues. Germline-derived CDR1 and CDR2 are LNHNV and YYDKDF (reference sequence).

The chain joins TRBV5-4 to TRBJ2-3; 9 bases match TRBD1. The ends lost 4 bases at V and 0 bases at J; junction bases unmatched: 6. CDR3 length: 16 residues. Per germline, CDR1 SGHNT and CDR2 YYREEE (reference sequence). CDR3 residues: CASSPTGGISTDTQYF. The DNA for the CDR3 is TGTGCCAGCAGCCCCACAGGGGGCATTAGCACAGATACGCAGTATTTT.

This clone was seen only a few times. Here the CDR3 reads CSVATDLRTGELFF. The CDR3 coding sequence is TGCAGCGTTGCGACAGACCTCCGAACCGGGGAGCTGTTTTTT. J is TRBJ2-2 and V is TRBV29-1; a possible D gene is TRBD1 (5 bases). The CDR3 totals 14 residues. V lost 4 bases and J lost 5, with 14 bases in between. The V gene's germline CDR1 is SQVTM and CDR2 ANQGSEA.

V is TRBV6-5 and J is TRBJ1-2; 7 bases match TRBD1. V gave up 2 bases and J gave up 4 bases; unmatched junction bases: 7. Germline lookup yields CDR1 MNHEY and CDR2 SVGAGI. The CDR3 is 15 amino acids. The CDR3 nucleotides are TGTGCCAGCAGTTACGGGACAGCGAGTTCCTATGGCTACACCTTC. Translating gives CASSYGTASSYGYTF.

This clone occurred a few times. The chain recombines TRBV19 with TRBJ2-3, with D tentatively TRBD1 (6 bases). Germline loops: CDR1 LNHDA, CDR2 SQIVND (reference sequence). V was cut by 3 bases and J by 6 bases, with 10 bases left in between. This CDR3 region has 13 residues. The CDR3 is CASSINRADTQYF. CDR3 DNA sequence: TGTGCCAGTAGTATCAACAGGGCGGATACGCAGTATTTT.

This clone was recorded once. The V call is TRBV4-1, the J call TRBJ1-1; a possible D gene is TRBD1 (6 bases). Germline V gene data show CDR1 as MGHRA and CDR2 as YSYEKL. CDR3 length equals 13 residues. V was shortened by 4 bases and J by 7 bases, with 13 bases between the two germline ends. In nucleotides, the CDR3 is TGCGCCAGCAGCCGATTGAGGGGGAGTGAAGCTTTCTTT. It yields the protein CASSRLRGSEAFF.

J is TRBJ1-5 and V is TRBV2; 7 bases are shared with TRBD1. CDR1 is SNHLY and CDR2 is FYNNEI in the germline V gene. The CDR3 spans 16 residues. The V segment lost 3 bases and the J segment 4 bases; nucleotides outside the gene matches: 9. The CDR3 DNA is TGTGCCAGCAGTGATTGGAGGGGGCGAGGTAATCAGCCCCAGCATTTT. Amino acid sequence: CASSDWRGRGNQPQHF.

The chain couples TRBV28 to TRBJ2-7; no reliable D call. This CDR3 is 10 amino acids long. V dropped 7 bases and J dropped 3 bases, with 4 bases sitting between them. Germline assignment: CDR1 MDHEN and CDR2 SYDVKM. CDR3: CASTLYEQYF. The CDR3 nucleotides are TGTGCCAGCACTCTCTACGAGCAGTACTTC. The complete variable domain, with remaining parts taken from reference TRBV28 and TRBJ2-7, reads DVKVTQSSRYLVKRTGEKVFLECVQDMDHENMFWYRQDPGLGLRLIYFSYDVKMKEKGDIPEGYSVSREKKERFSLILESASTNQTSMYLCASTLYEQYFGPGTRLTVT.

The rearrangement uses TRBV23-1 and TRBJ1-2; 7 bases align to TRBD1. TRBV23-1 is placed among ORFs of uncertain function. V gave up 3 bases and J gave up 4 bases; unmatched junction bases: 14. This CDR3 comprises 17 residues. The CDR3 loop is CASSHTRRQGGGYGYTF. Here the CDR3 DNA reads TGCGCCAGCAGTCACACTAGGAGACAGGGTGGGGGCTATGGCTACACCTTC.

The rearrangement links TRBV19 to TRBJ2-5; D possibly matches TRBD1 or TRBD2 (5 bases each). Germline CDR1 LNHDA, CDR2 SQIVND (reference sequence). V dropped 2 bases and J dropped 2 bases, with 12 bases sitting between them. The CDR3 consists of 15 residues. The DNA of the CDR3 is TGTGCCAGTAGTATACGACTCTGGGGGCAAGAGACCCAGTACTTC. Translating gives CASSIRLWGQETQYF.

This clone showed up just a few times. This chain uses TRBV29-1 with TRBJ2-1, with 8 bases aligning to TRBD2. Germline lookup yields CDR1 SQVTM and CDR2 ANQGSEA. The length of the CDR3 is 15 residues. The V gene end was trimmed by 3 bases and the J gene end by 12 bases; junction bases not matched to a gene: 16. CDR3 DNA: TGCAGCGTTGAGTACCGGGAGGGCTCAAGTGCGGGGCAGTTCTTC. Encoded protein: CSVEYREGSSAGQFF.

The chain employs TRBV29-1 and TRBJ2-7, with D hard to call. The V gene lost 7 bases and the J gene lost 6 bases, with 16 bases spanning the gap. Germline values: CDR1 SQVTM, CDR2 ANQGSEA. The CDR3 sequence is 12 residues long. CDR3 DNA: TGCAGCGCTGGGAATACCGCCGGCGAGCAGTACTTC. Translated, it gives CSAGNTAGEQYF.

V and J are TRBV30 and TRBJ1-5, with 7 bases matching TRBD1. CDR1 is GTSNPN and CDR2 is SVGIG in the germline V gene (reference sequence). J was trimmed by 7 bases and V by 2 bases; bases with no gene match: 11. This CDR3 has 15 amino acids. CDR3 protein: CAWSRQGEVRQPQHF. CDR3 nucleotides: TGTGCCTGGAGTCGACAGGGTGAAGTACGACAGCCCCAGCATTTT.

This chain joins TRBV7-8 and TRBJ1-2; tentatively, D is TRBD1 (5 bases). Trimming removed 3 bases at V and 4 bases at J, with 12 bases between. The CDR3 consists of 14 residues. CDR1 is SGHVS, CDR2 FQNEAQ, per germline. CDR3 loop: CASSLTTVLYGYTF. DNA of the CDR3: TGTGCCAGCAGCTTGACGACAGTTCTCTATGGCTACACCTTC.

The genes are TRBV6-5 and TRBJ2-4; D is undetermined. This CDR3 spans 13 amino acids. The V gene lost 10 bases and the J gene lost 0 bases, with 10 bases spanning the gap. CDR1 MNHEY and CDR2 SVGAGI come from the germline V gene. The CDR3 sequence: CATSEIAKNIQYF. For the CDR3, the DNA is TGTGCCACTTCGGAAATAGCCAAAAACATTCAGTACTTC.

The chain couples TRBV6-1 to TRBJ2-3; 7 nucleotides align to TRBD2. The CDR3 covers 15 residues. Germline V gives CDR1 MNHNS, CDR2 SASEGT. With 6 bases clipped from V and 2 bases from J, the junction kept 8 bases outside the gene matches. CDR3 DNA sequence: TGTGCCAGCAGCAGGGTGGCGGGAGACACAGATACGCAGTATTTT. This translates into CASSRVAGDTDTQYF.

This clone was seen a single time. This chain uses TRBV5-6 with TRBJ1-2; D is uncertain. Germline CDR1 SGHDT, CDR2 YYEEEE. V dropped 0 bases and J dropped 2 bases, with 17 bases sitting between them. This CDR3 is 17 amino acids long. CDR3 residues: CASSLDLSKNWNYGYTF. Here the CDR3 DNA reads TGTGCCAGCAGCTTGGACCTAAGCAAGAACTGGAACTATGGCTACACCTTC.

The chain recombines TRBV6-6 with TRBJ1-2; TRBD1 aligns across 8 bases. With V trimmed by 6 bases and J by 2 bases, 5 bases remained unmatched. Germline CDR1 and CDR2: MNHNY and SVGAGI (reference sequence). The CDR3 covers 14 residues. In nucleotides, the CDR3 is TGTGCCAGCAGCCCGGGACAGGCGAACTATGGCTACACCTTC. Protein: CASSPGQANYGYTF.

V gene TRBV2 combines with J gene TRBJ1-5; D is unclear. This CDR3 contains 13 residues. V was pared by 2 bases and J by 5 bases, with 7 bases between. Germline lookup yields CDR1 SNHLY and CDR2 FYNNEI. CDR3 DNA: TGTGCCAGCAGTGAAACCAGGTATCAGCCCCAGCATTTT. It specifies CASSETRYQPQHF. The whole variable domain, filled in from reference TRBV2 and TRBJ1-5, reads EPEVTQTPSHQVTQMGQEVILRCVPISNHLYFYWYRQILGQKVEFLVSFYNNEISEKSEIFDDQFSVERPDGSNFTLKIRSTKLEDSAMYFCASSETRYQPQHFGDGTRLSIL.

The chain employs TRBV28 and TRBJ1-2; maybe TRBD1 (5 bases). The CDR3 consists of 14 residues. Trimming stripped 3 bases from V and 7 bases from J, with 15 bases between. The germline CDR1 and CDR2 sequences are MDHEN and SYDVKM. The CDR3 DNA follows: TGTGCCAGCAGTTTTGGGCAGGGATATGGTGGCTACACCTTC. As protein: CASSFGQGYGGYTF.

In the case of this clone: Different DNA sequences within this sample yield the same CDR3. Here the CDR3 DNA reads TGCAGCGTTGACCGGGCAGGCGAGCAGTACTTC. This sequence encodes CSVDRAGEQYF. The chain is built from TRBV29-1 and TRBJ2-7; D not resolved. This CDR3 is built from 11 residues. The germline CDR1 and CDR2 sequences are SQVTM and ANQGSEA. V was cut by 3 bases and J by 6 bases, with 9 bases left in between.

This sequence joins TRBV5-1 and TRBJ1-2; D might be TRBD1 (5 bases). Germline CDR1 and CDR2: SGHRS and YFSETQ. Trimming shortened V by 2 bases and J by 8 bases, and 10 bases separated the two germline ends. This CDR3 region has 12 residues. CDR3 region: CASSFGTRGYTF. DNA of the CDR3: TGCGCCAGCAGCTTTGGGACGCGGGGCTACACCTTC.

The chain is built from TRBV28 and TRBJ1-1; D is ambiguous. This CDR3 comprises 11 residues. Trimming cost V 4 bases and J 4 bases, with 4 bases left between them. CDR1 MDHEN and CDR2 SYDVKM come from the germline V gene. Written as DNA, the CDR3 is TGTGCCAGCAGTTCCGCCACTGAAGCTTTCTTT. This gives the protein CASSSATEAFF.

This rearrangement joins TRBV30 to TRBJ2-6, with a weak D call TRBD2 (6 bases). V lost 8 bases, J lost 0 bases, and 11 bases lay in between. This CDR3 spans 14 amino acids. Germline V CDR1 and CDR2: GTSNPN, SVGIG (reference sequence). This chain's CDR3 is CAGGLLSGANVLTF. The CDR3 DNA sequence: TGTGCCGGGGGACTCCTCTCTGGGGCCAACGTCCTGACTTTC.

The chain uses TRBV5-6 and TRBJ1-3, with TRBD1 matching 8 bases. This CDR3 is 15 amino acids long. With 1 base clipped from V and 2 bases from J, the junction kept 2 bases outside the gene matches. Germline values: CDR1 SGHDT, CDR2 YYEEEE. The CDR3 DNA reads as TGTGCCAGCAGCTTGATGACAGGGGCTGGAAACACCATATATTTT. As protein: CASSLMTGAGNTIYF. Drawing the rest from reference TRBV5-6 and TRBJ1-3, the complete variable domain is DAGVTQSPTHLIKTRGQQVTLRCSPKSGHDTVSWYQQALGQGPQFIFQYYEEEERQRGNFPDRFSGHQFPNYSSELNVNALLLGDSALYLCASSLMTGAGNTIYFGEGSWLTVV.

The CDR3 reads CASRGTGSDEQYF. The CDR3 DNA follows: TGTGCCAGCAGGGGGACAGGCAGCGACGAGCAGTACTTC. The chain joins TRBV25-1 to TRBJ2-7; 8 bases agree with TRBD1. CDR1 and CDR2 from the germline V gene are MGHDK and SYGVNS. The CDR3 sequence is 13 residues long. Unmatched junction bases numbered 6, after V lost 6 bases and J lost 5 bases.

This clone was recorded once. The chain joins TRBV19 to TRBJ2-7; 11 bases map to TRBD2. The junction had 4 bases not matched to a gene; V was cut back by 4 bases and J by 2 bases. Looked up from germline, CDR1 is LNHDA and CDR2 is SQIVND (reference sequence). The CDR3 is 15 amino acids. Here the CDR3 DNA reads TGTGCCAGTAGTACTCTAGCGGGAGGAACCTACGAGCAGTACTTC. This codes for CASSTLAGGTYEQYF.

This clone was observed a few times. The CDR3 region is CATSTGTGIYEQYF. Here the CDR3 DNA reads TGTGCCACCAGCACCGGGACAGGGATTTACGAGCAGTACTTC. V usage is TRBV15 and J usage is TRBJ2-7; the match to TRBD1 covers 9 bases. Germline V lookup: CDR1 LNHNV, CDR2 YYDKDF (reference sequence). The CDR3 covers 14 residues. J lost 4 bases, V lost 4 bases, and 5 bases had no gene match.